This T cell receptor (beta chain) is drawn from a study of shared clonotypes between healthy human individuals. Details on this clone: What it recognizes is unknown. This CDR3 is also generated by other DNA sequences in the sample.

The repertoire was sequenced with immunoSEQ multiplex PCR; TCRdb's copy has only in-frame clones and lacks some. The data show fewer than 1.8 million clones, 98% seen once. General study results and limits: The authors expected sequencing depth to affect clonotype sharing among donors.

Source material: naive CD4+ T cells sorted from blood. Subset of the sample: CD45RA+ positively selected. This TCR came from a man under 40 in good health.

The CDR3 nucleotides are TGTGCCACCAGCAGCAGACAGGGGGCCCAGCCCCAGCATTTT. As protein: CATSSRQGAQPQHF. V usage is TRBV15 and J usage is TRBJ1-5, with 10 bases fitting TRBD1. V dropped 3 bases and J dropped 7; count of bases not matched to a gene: 3. CDR1 is LNHNV and CDR2 is YYDKDF in the germline V gene (reference sequence). This CDR3 is 14 amino acids long.